These T cell receptor beta chains were read from a single sample in a study of blood T cell repertoires in COVID-19. TCRdb's table, derived via immunoSEQ multiplex PCR, lists solely in-frame clones and lacks some. The table shows 95,000 or so clones, with 80% to 90% occurring only once. Sequenced sample: peripheral blood. The receptors originated from a man older than 75 with COVID-19, enrolled during active disease. Each CDR3 is given with its conserved first and last residue. Each record gives: clone size, J gene, V gene, D gene, CDR3 protein, CDR3 DNA. A D gene is named only where the DNA matches it firmly. The size field is filled for only some rows; it gives once, few, many or a size class.

once,TRBJ1-6,TRBV11-2,TRBD1,CASSPDRAIYNSPLHF,TGTGCCAGCAGCCCGGACAGGGCGATCTATAATTCACCCCTCCACTTT
once,TRBJ2-6,TRBV13,TRBD1,CASSLRTGAGANVLTF,TGTGCCAGCAGTCTGCGGACAGGGGCCGGGGCCAACGTCCTGACTTTC
.,TRBJ2-3,TRBV2,TRBD2,CASSYIAGASTDTQYF,TGTGCCAGCAGTTACATAGCGGGGGCCAGCACAGATACGCAGTATTTT
.,TRBJ1-1,TRBV28,TRBD1,CASIDRGRGNTEAFF,TGTGCCAGCATAGACAGGGGGCGCGGGAACACTGAAGCTTTCTTT
.,TRBJ1-1,TRBV30,TRBD1,CAWSLRQGADTEAFF,TGTGCCTGGAGTCTCCGACAGGGGGCCGACACTGAAGCTTTCTTT
.,TRBJ2-3,TRBV11-2,TRBD2,CASSLMGREADTQYF,TGTGCCAGCAGTCTAATGGGGCGGGAGGCAGATACGCAGTATTTT
.,TRBJ2-1,TRBV4-1,.,CASSQVNTGSEQFF,TGCGCCAGCAGCCAAGTAAATACGGGAAGTGAGCAGTTCTTC
.,TRBJ2-7,TRBV19,TRBD1,CASSTLGQGFSSYEQYF,TGTGCCAGTAGTACCCTCGGACAGGGTTTTAGCTCCTACGAGCAGTACTTC
once,TRBJ1-1,TRBV5-4,.,CASSPAGLGMNTEAFF,TGTGCCAGCAGCCCGGCAGGGCTGGGCATGAACACTGAAGCTTTCTTT
.,TRBJ1-2,TRBV5-4,.,CASSLVSRGARDGYTF,TGTGCCAGCAGCCTAGTGAGCAGGGGAGCCAGGGATGGCTACACCTTC
.,TRBJ1-6,TRBV7-8,.,CASSLEGEFKPLHF,TGTGCCAGCAGCTTAGAGGGGGAATTCAAACCCCTCCACTTT
once,TRBJ1-3,TRBV9,.,CASSEGGGAGNTIYF,TGTGCCAGCAGCGAGGGTGGAGGGGCTGGAAACACCATATATTTT
.,TRBJ1-1,TRBV19,.,CASSIGTPGRAFF,TGTGCCAGTAGTATAGGGACTCCCGGACGCGCTTTCTTT
.,TRBJ2-1,TRBV28,.,CASSIASEQFF,TGTGCCAGCAGCATAGCCAGTGAGCAGTTCTTC
.,TRBJ2-1,TRBV6-1,TRBD2,CASSEAGLALAQFF,TGTGCCAGCAGTGAAGCCGGACTAGCGCTTGCGCAGTTCTTC
.,TRBJ1-2,TRBV5-5,.,CASSLTEVHGYTF,TGTGCCAGCAGCCTAACCGAGGTGCATGGCTACACCTTC
.,TRBJ2-5,TRBV25-1,TRBD2,CASSEWQGGETQYF,TGTGCCAGCAGTGAATGGCAGGGAGGGGAGACCCAGTACTTC
.,TRBJ1-1,TRBV7-2,.,CASSPTIAVYTEAFF,TGTGCCAGCAGCCCTACGATCGCGGTGTACACTGAAGCTTTCTTT
.,TRBJ2-5,TRBV30,.,CAWSHKGSGETQYF,TGTGCCTGGAGTCATAAGGGGTCAGGAGAGACCCAGTACTTC
.,TRBJ2-3,TRBV3-1/TRBV3-2,TRBD2,CASSLGTSGGLDTQYF,TGTGCCAGCAGCCTTGGGACTAGCGGGGGGTTAGATACGCAGTATTTT
few,TRBJ1-5,TRBV6-1,.,CASSEASGPWQPQHF,TGTGCCAGCAGTGAAGCTTCGGGTCCTTGGCAGCCCCAGCATTTT
.,TRBJ1-4,TRBV18,.,CASSPPGQPRLFF,TGTGCCAGCTCACCACCGGGGCAGCCCAGACTGTTTTTT
once,TRBJ2-1,TRBV7-9,TRBD1,CASSSRDRGYNEQFF,TGTGCCAGCAGCTCCCGGGACAGGGGTTACAATGAGCAGTTCTTC
.,TRBJ2-1,TRBV6-1,.,CASSEDGTSYNEQFF,TGTGCCAGCAGTGAAGATGGGACTTCGTACAATGAGCAGTTCTTC
.,TRBJ1-1,TRBV18,TRBD1,CASSPSTGGIGTEAFF,TGTGCCAGCTCACCAAGTACAGGGGGGATAGGCACTGAAGCTTTCTTT
once,TRBJ1-3,TRBV19,.,CASSMDTGSSGNTIYF,TGTGCCAGTAGTATGGACACTGGAAGCTCTGGAAACACCATATATTTT
many,TRBJ1-5,TRBV19,TRBD1,CASSIGGQIYSNQPQHF,TGTGCCAGTAGTATAGGGGGACAGATATATAGCAATCAGCCCCAGCATTTT
.,TRBJ1-1,TRBV7-8,.,CASSYHMNTEAFF,TGTGCCAGCAGCTACCACATGAACACTGAAGCTTTCTTT
.,TRBJ1-2,TRBV3-1/TRBV3-2,TRBD1,CASSHTGQVGYGYTF,TGTGCCAGCAGCCATACCGGACAGGTTGGCTATGGCTACACCTTC
.,TRBJ1-1,TRBV2,.,CASGRLTSNTEAFF,TGTGCCAGCGGCAGACTCACCTCAAACACTGAAGCTTTCTTT
.,TRBJ2-7,TRBV6-6,TRBD2,CASSRSGGSIYEQYF,TGTGCCAGCAGCCGAAGCGGGGGTTCCATCTACGAGCAGTACTTC
.,TRBJ1-1,TRBV29-1,.,CSVGGGMNTEAFF,TGCAGCGTAGGGGGGGGTATGAACACTGAAGCTTTCTTT
.,TRBJ1-2,TRBV9,.,CASSETGANYGYTF,TGTGCCAGCAGCGAGACCGGGGCTAACTATGGCTACACCTTC
.,TRBJ2-1,TRBV19,.,CASSTGNEQFF,TGTGCCAGTAGTACCGGGAATGAGCAGTTCTTC
medium-sized,TRBJ2-7,TRBV2,.,CASSEGGGGYYEQYF,TGTGCCAGCAGTGAAGGAGGAGGCGGCTACTACGAGCAGTACTTC
.,TRBJ1-1,TRBV5-1,.,CASSRAGGRTEAFF,TGCGCCAGCAGTCGGGCGGGGGGCCGCACTGAAGCTTTCTTT
few,TRBJ2-7,TRBV5-5,TRBD2,CASSRGLDRWSEQYF,TGTGCCAGCAGTCGCGGACTAGATCGTTGGAGCGAGCAGTACTTC
.,TRBJ2-7,TRBV18,TRBD1,CASSPGDRFEQYF,TGTGCCAGCTCACCAGGGGACAGGTTCGAGCAGTACTTC
.,TRBJ2-5,TRBV6-2/TRBV6-3,.,CASSSPRGSQETQYF,TGTGCCAGCAGTTCTCCCAGGGGAAGCCAAGAGACCCAGTACTTC
.,TRBJ2-2,TRBV28,.,CATTVVTGELFF,TGTGCTACGACAGTCGTAACCGGGGAGCTGTTTTTT
.,TRBJ1-1,TRBV30,.,CAWSVPAREAFF,TGTGCCTGGAGTGTACCTGCGCGGGAAGCTTTCTTT
.,TRBJ2-5,TRBV4-2,TRBD2,CASSQAASGGETQYF,TGTGCCAGCAGCCAAGCCGCTAGCGGGGGGGAGACCCAGTACTTC